The rows below give T cell receptor beta chains drawn from one sample of a study of shared clonotypes between healthy human individuals. Repertoires were generated with immunoSEQ multiplex PCR, while TCRdb's copy carries only in-frame clones and drops some. The sample has approximately 2.4 million clones, roughly 95% seen once. The sequencing sample was made of naive CD4+ T cells sorted from blood. These receptors all stem from a young man in good health. CDR3s include the opening cysteine and the closing phenylalanine or tryptophan. A D gene is named only where the DNA matches it firmly. Size is omitted from some rows. Given values are once, few, many or a class for expanded clones.

TRBJ2-1 NA TRBV7-2 TRBD2 CASSLVTLGGAGGNEQFF TGTGCCAGCAGCTTAGTCACTCTTGGGGGAGCGGGAGGCAATGAGCAGTTCTTC
TRBJ1-4 once TRBV5-3 NA CARSLDLDPENEKLFF TGTGCCAGAAGCTTGGATCTGGATCCGGAGAATGAAAAACTGTTTTTT
TRBJ2-2 NA TRBV5-1 NA CASTNPGGELFF TGCGCCAGCACCAACCCAGGCGGGGAGCTGTTTTTT
TRBJ2-7 once TRBV10-3 NA CAISESQVGAYEQYF TGTGCCATCAGTGAGTCACAAGTCGGGGCTTACGAGCAGTACTTC
TRBJ2-1 NA TRBV2 NA CASSEFAWNNEQFF TGTGCCAGCAGTGAGTTTGCCTGGAACAATGAGCAGTTCTTC
TRBJ2-1 NA TRBV5-4 NA CASSPPGAPYNEQFF TGTGCCAGCAGCCCTCCAGGGGCCCCCTACAATGAGCAGTTCTTC
TRBJ2-2 NA TRBV11-3 TRBD1 CASSLETGGTGELFF TGTGCCAGCAGCTTAGAAACAGGGGGCACCGGGGAGCTGTTTTTT
TRBJ2-5 NA TRBV13 TRBD2 CASSPGLAGGPQETQYF TGTGCCAGCAGCCCTGGACTAGCGGGAGGACCGCAAGAGACCCAGTACTTC
TRBJ2-5 NA TRBV7-2 NA CASSLEARRPETQYF TGTGCCAGCAGCTTAGAGGCCCGCCGTCCAGAGACCCAGTACTTC
TRBJ1-3 once TRBV6-5 NA CASSPLTASGNTIYF TGTGCCAGCAGTCCCCTAACGGCCTCTGGAAACACCATATATTTT
TRBJ1-5 once TRBV6-5 NA CASSYGAGQGSQPQHF TGTGCCAGCAGTTATGGGGCCGGGCAGGGGAGTCAGCCCCAGCATTTT
TRBJ1-1 once TRBV27 NA CASSLEGSSGAFF TGTGCCAGCAGTTTAGAAGGCAGCTCCGGGGCTTTCTTT
TRBJ2-1 NA TRBV7-9 TRBD2 CASSSLAGVAEQFF TGTGCCAGCAGCTCTCTAGCGGGAGTTGCTGAGCAGTTCTTC
TRBJ1-5 once TRBV6-6 NA CASSYGTTGNNQPQHF TGTGCCAGCAGTTACGGAACTACAGGGAACAATCAGCCCCAGCATTTT
TRBJ1-1 NA TRBV10-3 NA CAIVGATEAFF TGTGCCATCGTGGGGGCGACTGAAGCTTTCTTT
TRBJ2-1 NA TRBV28 TRBD1 CASSSGGQVDNEQFF TGTGCCAGCAGTTCCGGGGGACAGGTTGACAATGAGCAGTTCTTC
TRBJ2-3 once TRBV6-5 NA CASSYSLQGSTDTQYF TGTGCCAGCAGTTACTCCCTACAGGGCAGCACAGATACGCAGTATTTT
TRBJ2-5 NA TRBV28 NA CASSSGPQETQYF TGTGCCAGCAGTTCGGGGCCCCAAGAGACCCAGTACTTC
TRBJ2-3 NA TRBV10-1 TRBD2 CASSGGAGGTDTQYF TGCGCCAGCAGCGGGGGGGCCGGTGGCACAGATACGCAGTATTTT
TRBJ2-5 NA TRBV19 NA CASSIGSAGQETQYF TGTGCCAGTAGTATAGGTTCGGCTGGCCAAGAGACCCAGTACTTC
TRBJ2-5 NA TRBV19 TRBD2 CASSSTSGAQETQYF TGTGCCAGTAGTTCGACTAGCGGAGCCCAAGAGACCCAGTACTTC
TRBJ1-5 NA TRBV11-2 NA CASSLTHRAGNQPQHF TGTGCCAGCAGCTTGACTCACAGGGCAGGCAATCAGCCCCAGCATTTT
TRBJ2-2 NA TRBV2 NA CASRGYGGELFF TGTGCCAGCAGGGGGTATGGCGGGGAGCTGTTTTTT
TRBJ2-2 NA TRBV27 NA CASSFGGRQGHGELFF TGTGCCAGCAGTTTCGGGGGAAGGCAGGGACACGGGGAGCTGTTTTTT
TRBJ1-1 NA TRBV7-2 NA CASSSRQSNTEAFF TGTGCCAGCAGCTCTAGACAGTCCAACACTGAAGCTTTCTTT
TRBJ1-1 NA TRBV21-1 NA CASSKARGGARNTEAFF TGTGCCAGCAGCAAAGCCCGCGGGGGGGCGAGGAACACTGAAGCTTTCTTT
TRBJ2-7 NA TRBV7-2 NA CASSLDLGEQYF TGTGCCAGCAGCCTAGACTTGGGGGAGCAGTACTTC
TRBJ1-2 NA TRBV6-6 TRBD1 CASASGGDLYTF TGTGCCAGCGCGTCAGGGGGTGACCTATACACCTTC
TRBJ2-3 NA TRBV30 NA CAWVGTGGGGLTQYF TGTGCCTGGGTCGGGACAGGCGGCGGGGGGTTGACGCAGTATTTT
TRBJ2-6 NA TRBV5-4 TRBD1 CASSRTGGISGANVLTF TGTGCCAGCAGTCGGACAGGGGGCATCTCTGGGGCCAACGTCCTGACTTTC
TRBJ2-3 NA TRBV10-2 TRBD2 CASSETPGLAGSADTQYF TGCGCCAGCAGTGAGACACCGGGACTAGCGGGAAGTGCAGATACGCAGTATTTT
TRBJ2-1 NA TRBV5-1 TRBD1 CASSLVRGQGSNEQFF TGCGCCAGCAGCTTGGTGCGGGGACAGGGGAGCAATGAGCAGTTCTTC
TRBJ2-3 NA TRBV6-1 NA CASILAVRTDTQYF TGTGCCAGCATTCTAGCCGTGCGGACAGATACGCAGTATTTT
TRBJ1-1 once TRBV6-1 NA CASSEQGLGTEAFF TGTGCCAGCAGTGAACAGGGTTTGGGCACTGAAGCTTTCTTT
TRBJ1-5 NA TRBV6-5 NA CASSYVGNQPQHF TGTGCCAGCAGTTACGTCGGGAATCAGCCCCAGCATTTT
TRBJ1-6 NA TRBV5-4 TRBD1 CASRRTGGNSPLHF TGTGCCAGCAGACGGACAGGGGGGAATTCACCCCTCCACTTT
TRBJ2-5 NA TRBV5-1 NA CASSLNVQETQYF TGCGCCAGCAGCTTGAATGTGCAAGAGACCCAGTACTTC
TRBJ1-3 NA TRBV10-3 NA CAISESSFGYTIYF TGTGCCATCAGTGAGTCTAGTTTCGGGTACACCATATATTTT
TRBJ1-2 NA TRBV6-1 NA CASSDRGNGYTF TGTGCCAGCAGTGACAGGGGCAACGGCTACACCTTC
TRBJ1-4 once TRBV18 NA CASSPGDSTNEKLFF TGTGCCAGCTCACCAGGGGATTCAACTAATGAAAAACTGTTTTTT
TRBJ1-1 once TRBV10-3 NA CAISTGKGAFF TGTGCCATCAGTACCGGGAAAGGGGCTTTCTTT
TRBJ2-6 NA TRBV19 NA CASSTTRLMGSGANVLTF TGTGCCAGTAGTACCACCAGGCTTATGGGTTCTGGGGCCAACGTCCTGACTTTC
TRBJ1-3 once TRBV20-1 NA CSARFGNTIYF TGCAGTGCAAGATTTGGAAACACCATATATTTT
TRBJ1-3 NA TRBV6-5 NA CASSYGRASGNTIYF TGTGCCAGCAGTTACGGCAGGGCCTCTGGAAACACCATATATTTT
TRBJ1-3 NA TRBV7-8 NA CASSLEGLSGNTIYF TGTGCCAGCAGCTTAGAAGGGCTCTCTGGAAACACCATATATTTT
TRBJ1-1 NA TRBV30 NA CAWSGQPNTEAFF TGTGCCTGGAGCGGACAGCCGAACACTGAAGCTTTCTTT
TRBJ1-1 once TRBV29-1 TRBD1 CSVEGQANTEAFF TGCAGCGTGGAGGGACAGGCTAACACTGAAGCTTTCTTT
TRBJ1-5 NA TRBV6-6 NA CASSYGYSNQPQHF TGTGCCAGCAGTTACGGGTATAGCAATCAGCCCCAGCATTTT
TRBJ2-2 once TRBV11-2 TRBD1 CASSLRTGANGELFF TGTGCCAGCAGCTTGAGGACAGGGGCGAACGGGGAGCTGTTTTTT
TRBJ1-3 NA TRBV18 NA CASSPNPLLTGTLSGNTIYF TGTGCCAGCTCACCGAACCCCCTTTTGACCGGGACACTCTCTGGAAACACCATATATTTT